A selection of T cell receptor beta chains follows, all from one sample in a study of cytomegalovirus exposure and HLA in healthy donors. Sequencing was performed with immunoSEQ multiplex PCR; in TCRdb, only in-frame clones are kept and a portion is missing. The sample consists of over 120,000 clones, 75% to 85% of them appearing once. The specimen was PBMCs. Receptor source: a man aged 40-55 years in good health and CMV-seronegative. CDR3s include the opening cysteine and the closing phenylalanine or tryptophan. D genes are given only for firm matches. Clone size is stated in some rows and not others, as once, few, many or a class when expanded.

j_call d_call clone_size v_call cdr3_aa cdr3_nt
TRBJ1-2 NA NA TRBV6-5 CASRLTGSYGYTF TGTGCCAGCAGGTTGACCGGGTCCTATGGCTACACCTTC
TRBJ2-2 TRBD2 NA TRBV5-1 CASSLSASGGLANTGELFF TGCGCCAGCAGCTTAAGCGCTAGCGGGGGGCTAGCGAACACCGGGGAGCTGTTTTTT
TRBJ2-1 NA NA TRBV6-5 CASSPAGNREQFF TGTGCCAGCAGTCCTGCAGGGAATCGGGAGCAGTTCTTC
TRBJ2-7 NA NA TRBV6-1 CASITGVGSYEQYF TGTGCCAGCATCACGGGGGTGGGATCCTACGAGCAGTACTTC
TRBJ1-4 NA few TRBV7-9 CASSPGGVSEKLFF TGTGCCAGCAGCCCAGGAGGAGTTAGTGAAAAACTGTTTTTT
TRBJ1-1 NA NA TRBV20-1 CSAADTEAFF TGCAGCGCGGCCGACACTGAAGCTTTCTTT
TRBJ1-4 NA NA TRBV6-5 CASSSLGGVVEKLFF TGTGCCAGCAGTTCCCTGGGAGGGGTAGTGGAAAAACTGTTTTTT
TRBJ1-6 NA NA TRBV27 CASSFSTRGRSYNSPLHF TGTGCCAGCAGTTTTTCCACGCGGGGTCGCTCCTATAATTCACCCCTCCACTTT
TRBJ2-5 TRBD2 NA TRBV7-7 CASSLAGPETQYF TGTGCTAGCAGCTTAGCGGGCCCAGAGACCCAGTACTTC
TRBJ2-2 NA NA TRBV5-5 CASTLLQGNTGELFF TGTGCCTCTACTCTTCTCCAGGGAAACACCGGGGAGCTGTTTTTT
TRBJ1-4 NA NA TRBV7-2 CASSTTGPTNEKLFF TGTGCCAGCAGCACCACAGGCCCAACTAATGAAAAACTGTTTTTT
TRBJ2-5 TRBD2 NA TRBV6-5 CASSFRGLAGGETQYF TGTGCCAGCAGTTTCAGGGGACTAGCGGGGGGAGAGACCCAGTACTTC
TRBJ2-5 NA few TRBV7-2 CASSFGVRGETQYF TGTGCCAGCAGCTTCGGGGTCAGGGGAGAGACCCAGTACTTC
TRBJ2-7 NA NA TRBV29-1 CAGRIGTVDTYEQYF TGCGCGGGGCGTATTGGGACGGTGGATACCTACGAGCAGTACTTC
TRBJ1-2 TRBD1 few TRBV6-1 CASSEADRVGYGYTF TGTGCCAGCAGTGAGGCCGACAGGGTGGGCTATGGCTACACCTTC
TRBJ1-6 NA NA TRBV19 CASREGWGQSSYNSPLHF TGTGCCAGTAGAGAAGGTTGGGGCCAGAGCTCCTATAATTCACCCCTCCACTTT
TRBJ2-7 NA NA TRBV5-1 CASSSIRGGPSYEQYF TGCGCCAGCAGCTCCATACGCGGGGGCCCTTCCTACGAGCAGTACTTC
TRBJ2-1 NA NA TRBV5-8 CASTLLEGTADEQFF TGTGCCAGCACCCTTTTGGAGGGGACGGCCGATGAGCAGTTCTTC
TRBJ2-3 NA NA TRBV19 CASSIAGAGTDTQYF TGTGCCAGTAGTATAGCAGGGGCTGGGACAGATACGCAGTATTTT
TRBJ2-2 NA NA TRBV6-1 CASSIIKSGTGELFF TGTGCCAGCAGTATTATAAAGAGCGGCACCGGGGAGCTGTTTTTT
TRBJ2-3 TRBD2 NA TRBV2 CASKGEGLAGTRDTQYF TGTGCCAGCAAGGGAGAGGGACTAGCGGGGACCAGGGATACGCAGTATTTT
TRBJ1-2 NA NA TRBV19 CASSTHRGLNYGYTF TGTGCCAGTAGTACCCATCGAGGATTAAACTATGGCTACACCTTC
TRBJ1-5 TRBD1 NA TRBV2 CASRVQGTSNQPQHF TGTGCCAGCAGGGTACAGGGGACGAGCAATCAGCCCCAGCATTTT
TRBJ2-7 TRBD2 NA TRBV5-1 CASSLTGGASEQYF TGCGCCAGCAGCTTGACGGGGGGGGCCTCCGAGCAGTACTTC
TRBJ2-5 TRBD2 once TRBV10-1 CASSRTSGGEETQYF TGCGCCAGCAGTCGGACTAGCGGGGGGGAAGAGACCCAGTACTTC
TRBJ2-1 NA NA TRBV18 CASSRGNEQFF TGTGCCAGCTCACGGGGCAATGAGCAATTCTTC
TRBJ2-7 TRBD2 few TRBV28 CASSLAEAVHYEQYF TGTGCCAGCAGTCTAGCGGAAGCCGTCCACTACGAGCAGTACTTC
TRBJ2-1 NA NA TRBV5-1 CASNSDGSSYNEQFF TGCGCCAGCAATTCGGACGGGAGCTCCTACAATGAGCAGTTCTTC
TRBJ2-7 NA NA TRBV5-6 CASSLQGTYSYEQYF TGTGCCAGCAGCTTGCAGGGGACCTACTCCTACGAGCAGTACTTC
TRBJ2-2 NA NA TRBV9 CASSVGRVGGELFF TGTGCCAGCAGCGTAGGCAGGGTTGGCGGGGAGCTGTTTTTT
TRBJ1-2 TRBD1 NA TRBV27 CASSFRDYGTDTYYGYTF TGTGCCAGCAGTTTCCGAGATTATGGGACAGATACCTACTATGGCTACACCTTC
TRBJ2-7 TRBD2 NA TRBV5-6 CASSLGLAGRENEQYF TGTGCCAGCAGCTTAGGACTAGCGGGGAGGGAAAACGAGCAGTACTTC
TRBJ2-1 TRBD2 NA TRBV5-4 CASSLGGGLYNEQFF TGTGCCAGCAGCTTGGGCGGGGGGCTTTACAATGAGCAGTTCTTC
TRBJ2-1 NA many TRBV4-1 CASRLGTRRGNEQFF TGCGCCAGCAGACTTGGTACACGGAGAGGGAATGAGCAGTTCTTC
TRBJ2-7 TRBD1 NA TRBV28 CASSRTGARVQYF TGTGCCAGCAGCCGGACAGGGGCTAGGGTGCAGTACTTC
TRBJ2-3 TRBD2 NA TRBV7-2 CASSLAGGAGDTQYF TGTGCCAGCAGCTTGGCCGGGGGGGCCGGCGATACGCAGTATTTT
TRBJ1-6 NA NA TRBV4-1 CASSQGRDTYNSPLHF TGCGCCAGCAGCCAAGGACGGGACACCTATAATTCACCCCTCCACTTT
TRBJ1-1 TRBD1 NA TRBV7-9 CASSLSRDRGLAFF TGTGCCAGCAGCCTGTCCCGGGACAGGGGTTTAGCTTTCTTT
TRBJ2-1 TRBD2 NA TRBV10-3 CAIPSPGRYNEQFF TGTGCCATCCCATCTCCCGGGAGGTACAATGAGCAGTTCTTC
TRBJ2-5 TRBD1 NA TRBV25-1 CASSGQGQETQYF TGTGCCAGCAGTGGACAGGGACAAGAGACCCAGTACTTC
TRBJ1-1 TRBD1 few TRBV6-6 CASSYPGTARAEAFF TGTGCCAGCAGTTACCCAGGGACAGCCCGAGCTGAAGCTTTCTTT
TRBJ1-6 TRBD1 NA TRBV7-2 CASSLDGTGGNSPLHF TGTGCCAGCAGCTTAGACGGGACAGGGGGCAATTCACCCCTCCACTTT
TRBJ2-3 TRBD2 NA TRBV5-4 CASRKLAGGGTDTQYF TGTGCCAGCAGAAAACTAGCGGGGGGAGGGACAGATACGCAGTATTTT
TRBJ2-7 NA NA TRBV5-6 CASSWSRREQYF TGTGCCAGCAGCTGGTCTCGGCGGGAGCAGTACTTC
TRBJ1-3 NA once TRBV18 CASSPQGHISGNTIYF TGTGCCAGCTCACCACAGGGGCACATTTCTGGAAACACCATATATTTT
TRBJ2-3 NA NA TRBV28 CASSLLGGTDTQYF TGTGCCAGCAGTTTACTAGGGGGTACAGATACGCAGTATTTT